This T cell receptor (beta chain) derives from a study of CD8+CD57+ T cells in acquired aplastic anemia. Across the study: Sorted CD4+ and CD8+ cell DNA averaged around 3.5 ug. Healthy donors gave some 10 million reads on average for CD4+ cells.

General observations from the study: Twenty-nine CD8+ CDR3 sequences were shared between patients and controls.

Genomic DNA was employed as the template in profiling TCR beta VDJ and CDR3. TCRdb re-derived calls from the reads in MiXCR, one entry per CDR3 protein. The table lists some 180,000 distinct CDR3 sequences, 45% to 50% of them singletons, with under 3.5% in the top ten. This clonotype appeared many times. The target antigen is unknown. CDR3 length: 14 residues. Per germline, CDR1 SQVTM and CDR2 ANQGSEA. The V gene lost 5 bases and the J gene lost 3 bases, with 11 bases spanning the gap. This receptor was taken from a human donor in good health. This chain links TRBV29-1 with TRBJ2-6; maybe TRBD1 (5 bases). Sequences were obtained from sorted CD4+, CD8+, or CD8+CD57+ T cells (not recorded which) from PBMCs. DNA for the CDR3: TGCAGCGTTCCAGGGCTGGGTGGGGCCAACGTCCTGACTTTC. Encoded protein: CSVPGLGGANVLTF. The full variable domain, its missing parts supplied by reference TRBV29-1 and TRBJ2-6, is SAVISQKPSRDICQRGTSLTIQCQVDSQVTMMFWYRQQPGQSLTLIATANQGSEATYESGFVIDKFPISRPNLTFSTLTVSNMSPEDSSIYLCSVPGLGGANVLTFGAGSRLTVL.